This T cell receptor (beta chain) was recorded in a study of cytomegalovirus exposure and HLA in healthy donors. General study results and limits: The finding came from a later analysis; first-cohort TCR clusters tended to co-occur in the 110 or so validation repertoires. TCR sequences were mostly rare, though some public TCRs occurred in many donors. Among TCR beta chains, those listed as cytomegalovirus-associated numbered more than 150.

As for this clone: Its antigen is unknown.

Method: immunoSEQ multiplex PCR; TCRdb's copy keeps in-frame clones and lacks some. The sample holds approximately 170,000 clones, about 89% seen once. The approximately 120-subject validation cohort, separate from the roughly 700-subject first cohort, included the donors. The CDR3 totals 15 residues. V lost 4 bases and J lost 0; bases outside the gene matches: 4. In germline, CDR1 is SNHLY, CDR2 FYNNEI. The TCR originated in a woman younger than 30 in good health and CMV-seropositive. This chain uses TRBV2 with TRBJ2-7, with 9 positions matching TRBD1. The sample consisted of PBMCs. The DNA for the CDR3 is TGTGCCAGCAGTGGCGACAGGGGGAGCTCCTACGAGCAGTACTTC. It is translated as CASSGDRGSSYEQYF.